This record looks at one TCR beta chain sequence and its context. The entry originates in a study of blood T cell repertoires in COVID-19. Study-wide background: Sources were T cells, B-cell-depleted T cells, or PBMCs; the material itself was cDNA or gDNA.

The ends lost 0 bases at V and 0 bases at J; junction bases unmatched: 2. Germline-derived CDR1 and CDR2 are SGHKS and YYEKEE (reference sequence). This CDR3 contains 15 residues. TCRdb's table, derived via immunoSEQ multiplex PCR, lists solely in-frame clones and lacks some. The sample lists tens of thousands of clones; 65% to 85% were seen once. The chain couples TRBV5-5 to TRBJ1-1, with TRBD1 matching over 7 bases. Sample: peripheral blood. The TCR sequence derives from a man aged 65 to 85 with acute or convalescent COVID-19. The CDR3: CASSLVQGLNTEAFF. DNA of the CDR3: TGTGCCAGCAGCTTGGTACAGGGGCTGAACACTGAAGCTTTCTTT.